A selection of T cell receptor beta chains follows, all from one sample in a study of tumor and adjacent non-tumor tissue in lung cancer. TCRdb re-called the multiplex PCR reads with MiXCR, one entry per CDR3 protein. The data hold 90,000 to 110,000 distinct CDR3 sequences, with over 55% observed a single time. The sample taken for sequencing was distant non-tumor lung tissue. The receptor source for this set is a man aged 55 to 70 with non-small cell lung cancer. CDR3s leave out the opening cysteine and the closing phenylalanine or tryptophan.

CDR3aa,j_gene,v_gene
ASSRLGQGYGEKLP,TRBJ1-4,TRBV4-1
ASSRLIGKYEQY,TRBJ2-7,TRBV10-2
ASGQRLAGGLETQY,TRBJ2-5,TRBV4-1
ASSSNFRAGELF,TRBJ2-2,TRBV19
ASSEDGTNNQPQH,TRBJ1-5,TRBV25-1
ASSLGWDYGYT,TRBJ1-2,TRBV28
ASSQGVVEGAAGANVVT,TRBJ2-6,TRBV4-1
DSCYARDTQY,TRBJ2-3,TRBV12-3/TRBV12-4
ASNWKGLASEQF,TRBJ2-1,TRBV11-3
VSSAWTGNNQPQR,TRBJ1-5,TRBV7-8
ASETSGVNYNEQF,TRBJ2-1,TRBV12-5
ARSRDGTGAYNEQF,TRBJ2-1,TRBV4-3
ASSFRTSTKTQY,TRBJ2-5,TRBV7-2
ASSLRDATYGYT,TRBJ1-2,TRBV7-8
TSSQDVAGGYNEQF,TRBJ2-1,TRBV4-2